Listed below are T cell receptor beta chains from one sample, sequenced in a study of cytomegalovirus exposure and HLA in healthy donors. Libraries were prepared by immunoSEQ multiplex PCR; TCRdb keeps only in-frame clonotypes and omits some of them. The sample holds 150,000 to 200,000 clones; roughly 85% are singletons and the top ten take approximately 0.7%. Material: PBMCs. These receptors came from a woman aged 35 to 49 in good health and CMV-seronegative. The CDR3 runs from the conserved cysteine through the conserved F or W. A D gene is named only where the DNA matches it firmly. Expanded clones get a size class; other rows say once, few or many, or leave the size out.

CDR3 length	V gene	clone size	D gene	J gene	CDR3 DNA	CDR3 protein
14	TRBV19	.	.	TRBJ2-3	TGTGCCAGTAGTATTAATCCTAGCACAGATACGCAGTATTTT	CASSINPSTDTQYF
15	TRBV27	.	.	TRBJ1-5	TGTGCCAGCGGTCGGGGGGGGCCAGGCAATCAGCCCCAGCATTTT	CASGRGGPGNQPQHF
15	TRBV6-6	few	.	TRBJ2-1	TGTGCCAGCAGTTCCCCGGGAGCGGTGGGCAATGAGCAGTTCTTC	CASSSPGAVGNEQFF
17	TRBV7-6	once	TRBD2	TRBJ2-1	TGTGCCAGCAGCTCAACGCCGGGACTAGCGACCTACAATGAGCAGTTCTTC	CASSSTPGLATYNEQFF
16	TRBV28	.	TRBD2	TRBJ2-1	TGTGCCAGCAGCGGACTAGCCCCGAGCTCCTACAATGAGCAGTTCTTC	CASSGLAPSSYNEQFF
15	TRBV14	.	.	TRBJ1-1	TGTGCCAGCAGCCAACCCCAGAGGGCGAACACTGAAGCTTTCTTT	CASSQPQRANTEAFF
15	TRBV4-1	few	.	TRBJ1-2	TGCGCCAGCAGCCTAAAAGGGGGGGGAATCGATGGCTACACCTTC	CASSLKGGGIDGYTF
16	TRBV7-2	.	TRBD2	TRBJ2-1	TGTGCCAGCAGCTTAGTAAGGCTAGCGGTCTACAATGAGCAGTTCTTC	CASSLVRLAVYNEQFF
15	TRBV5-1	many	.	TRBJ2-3	TGCGCCAGCAGCTTGGAAGGGGTCGACACAGATACGCAGTATTTT	CASSLEGVDTDTQYF
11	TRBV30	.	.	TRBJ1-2	TGTGCCTGGAGTGGAGGGGGTGGCTACACCTTC	CAWSGGGGYTF
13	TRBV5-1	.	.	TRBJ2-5	TGCGCCAGCAGCTTGGGCAGGGGAGAGACCCAGTACTTC	CASSLGRGETQYF
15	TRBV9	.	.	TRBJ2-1	TGTGCCAGCAGCGTAGGGGCAGGGACCTACAATGAGCAGTTCTTC	CASSVGAGTYNEQFF
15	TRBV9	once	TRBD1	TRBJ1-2	TGTGCCAGCAGCGTATCAGCAGGGGGCGGGCATGGCTACACCTTC	CASSVSAGGGHGYTF
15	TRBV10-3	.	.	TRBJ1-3	TGTGCCATCAGTGAGTCGATAGTCCCTGGAAACACCATATATTTT	CAISESIVPGNTIYF
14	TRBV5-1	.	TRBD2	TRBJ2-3	TGCGCCAGCCGGGAGGGCCTCGGCACAGATACGCAGTATTTT	CASREGLGTDTQYF
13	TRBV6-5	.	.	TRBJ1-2	TGTGCCAGCAGCAGGGGACGCTCGAAGGTGCACACCTTC	CASSRGRSKVHTF
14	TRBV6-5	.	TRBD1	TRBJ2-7	TGTGCCAGCAGCCTTTGGACAGGGGGTGTCGAGCAGTACTTC	CASSLWTGGVEQYF
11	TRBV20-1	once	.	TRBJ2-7	TGCAGTGGCGGGACTCCTTACGAGCAGTACTTC	CSGGTPYEQYF
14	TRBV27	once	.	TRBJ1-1	TGTGCCAGCAGTCCTCTCCGGGTCCCAAGTGAAGCTTTCTTT	CASSPLRVPSEAFF
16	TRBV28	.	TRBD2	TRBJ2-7	TGTGCCAGCATCTCCGGGGGACTAGCGGGATCCTACGAGCAGTACTTC	CASISGGLAGSYEQYF
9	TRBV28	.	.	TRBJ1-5	TGTGCCAGCGGAGGGCCCCAGCATTTT	CASGGPQHF
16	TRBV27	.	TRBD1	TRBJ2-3	TGTGCCAGCAGGACTTTGGACAGGTATCCAAAGGATACGCAGTATTTT	CASRTLDRYPKDTQYF
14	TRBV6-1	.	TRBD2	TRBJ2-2	TGTGCCAGCCCTGGGAGGGAAGAGGCCGGGGAGCTGTTTTTT	CASPGREEAGELFF
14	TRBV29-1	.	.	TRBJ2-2	TGCAGCGTTGGTAGGGGGATGAACACCGGGGAGCTGTTTTTT	CSVGRGMNTGELFF
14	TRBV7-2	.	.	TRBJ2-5	TGTGCCAGCAGCTTAACCAAAGCCCGGGAGACCCAGTACTTC	CASSLTKARETQYF
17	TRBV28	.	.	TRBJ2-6	TGTGCCAGCAGTCTCCCAAGGTCGGGCTCTGGGGCCAACGTCCTGACTTTC	CASSLPRSGSGANVLTF
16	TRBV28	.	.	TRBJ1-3	TGTGCCAGCAGTTCGCCAAGGGGGTTCTCTGGAAACACCATATATTTT	CASSSPRGFSGNTIYF
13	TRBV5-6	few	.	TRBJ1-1	TGTGCCAGCAGCTTGGAACGGGGGACTGAAGCTTTCTTT	CASSLERGTEAFF
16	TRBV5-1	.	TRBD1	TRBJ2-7	TGCGCCAGCAGCTTGGTTCCCGGGACAGGGTCGGGCGAGCAGTACTTC	CASSLVPGTGSGEQYF
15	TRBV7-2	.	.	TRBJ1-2	TGTGCCAGCAGCTTGAATGCAGAAGCTAACTATGGCTACACCTTC	CASSLNAEANYGYTF
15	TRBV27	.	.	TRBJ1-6	TGTGCCAGCAGTTCTCGACAGAACTATAATTCACCCCTCCACTTT	CASSSRQNYNSPLHF
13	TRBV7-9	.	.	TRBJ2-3	TGTGCCAGCAGCGCCTCAGGGACTGATACGCAGTATTTT	CASSASGTDTQYF
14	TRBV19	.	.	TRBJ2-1	TGTGCCAGTAGTATGGGGCAGGGGAAAAATGAGCAGTTCTTC	CASSMGQGKNEQFF
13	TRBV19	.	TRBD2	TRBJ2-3	TGTGCCAGTAGTATTAACGGGAGGGATGCGCAGTATTTT	CASSINGRDAQYF
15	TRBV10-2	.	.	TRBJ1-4	TGCGCCAGCAGTGAGTCGGGAGGGTCCGGTGAAAAACTGTTTTTT	CASSESGGSGEKLFF
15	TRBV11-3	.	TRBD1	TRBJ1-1	TGTGCCAGCAGCGGTGACAGGGACCCCCCGGGTTGTGCTTTCTTT	CASSGDRDPPGCAFF
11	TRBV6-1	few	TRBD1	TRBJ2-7	TGTGCCACCCGGAGGGACAGGTGGCAGTACTTC	CATRRDRWQYF
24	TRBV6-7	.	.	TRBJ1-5	TGTGCCAGCAGTTCCTCCCCGCCGGGGTCTTGGATCTCATGGGAACATATAAGCAATCAGCCCCAGCATTTT	CASSSSPPGSWISWEHISNQPQHF
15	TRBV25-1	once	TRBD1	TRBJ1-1	TGTGCCAGCAGTATCCATGACAGGGCCAACACTGAAGCTTTCTTT	CASSIHDRANTEAFF
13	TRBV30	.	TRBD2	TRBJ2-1	TGTGCCTGGGGGCACGGGAGGGAAAATGAGCAGTTCTTC	CAWGHGRENEQFF
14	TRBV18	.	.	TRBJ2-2	TGTGCCAGCTCACCAGAGGCGGCCACCGGGGAGCTGTTTTTT	CASSPEAATGELFF
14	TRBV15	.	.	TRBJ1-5	TGTGCCACCAGCACGGACAGAATGAATCAGCCCCAGCATTTT	CATSTDRMNQPQHF
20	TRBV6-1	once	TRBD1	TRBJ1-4	TGTGCCAGCAGTGAAGGAAGGGCAGGGGGCCGTCTTGCAACTAATGAAAAACTGTTTTTT	CASSEGRAGGRLATNEKLFF
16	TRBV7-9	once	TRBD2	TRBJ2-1	TGTGCCAGCAGCTTAGGGGCGGGAGGCACCTCCAATGAGCAGTTCTTC	CASSLGAGGTSNEQFF
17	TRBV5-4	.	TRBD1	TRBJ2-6	TGTGCCAGCAGCTTGGGACAGGGCTTCTCTGGGGCCAACGTCCTGACTTTC	CASSLGQGFSGANVLTF
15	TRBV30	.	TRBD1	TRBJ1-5	TGTGCCTGGAACCCGACAGGGGGTAACAATCAGCCCCAGCATTTT	CAWNPTGGNNQPQHF
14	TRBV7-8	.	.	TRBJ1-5	TGTGCCAGCAGCTTAGCGGGGCTCAATCAGCCCCAGCATTTT	CASSLAGLNQPQHF
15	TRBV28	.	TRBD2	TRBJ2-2	TGTGCCAGCAGTTCTCTAGCGGGAGGAACCGGGGAGCTGTTTTTT	CASSSLAGGTGELFF
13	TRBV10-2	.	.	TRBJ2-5	TGCGCCAGCAGTCTGACTTCCCGGGAGACCCAGTACTTC	CASSLTSRETQYF
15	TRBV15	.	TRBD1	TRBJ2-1	TGTGCCACCAGCAGGGGGACAGGGGGCCACAATGAGCAGTTCTTC	CATSRGTGGHNEQFF
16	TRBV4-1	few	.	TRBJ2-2	TGCGCCAGCAGCCCATCGGGACTTACGAACACCGGGGAGCTGTTTTTT	CASSPSGLTNTGELFF
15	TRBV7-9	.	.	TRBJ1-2	TGTTCCAGCAGCACCTCCGACGGAGCTAACTATGGCTACACCTTC	CSSSTSDGANYGYTF
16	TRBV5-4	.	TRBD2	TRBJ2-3	TGTGCCAGCAGCCTGGGGGTAGCGGGGTCAACAGATACGCAGTATTTT	CASSLGVAGSTDTQYF
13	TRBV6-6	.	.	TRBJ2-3	TGTGCCAGCACCCTACAGGGATCGAATACGCAGTATTTT	CASTLQGSNTQYF
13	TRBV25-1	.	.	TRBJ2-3	TGTGCCAGCAGTGAATACTGGGCCCCAGCGGGGTATTTT	CASSEYWAPAGYF
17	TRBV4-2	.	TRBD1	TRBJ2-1	TGTGCCAGCAGCCCGGTACCCGGGACAGGGGCCTACAATGAGCAGTTCTTC	CASSPVPGTGAYNEQFF